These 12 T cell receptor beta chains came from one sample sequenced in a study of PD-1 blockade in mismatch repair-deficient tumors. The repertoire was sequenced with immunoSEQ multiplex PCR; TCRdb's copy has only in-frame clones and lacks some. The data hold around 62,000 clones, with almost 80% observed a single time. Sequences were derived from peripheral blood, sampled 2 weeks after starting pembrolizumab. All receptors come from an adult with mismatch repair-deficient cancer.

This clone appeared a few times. Here the CDR3 reads CASSLAGTGGGGSEAFF. The CDR3 bases are TGTGCCAGCAGCTTAGCCGGGACAGGGGGCGGTGGCTCTGAAGCTTTCTTT. J is TRBJ1-1 and V is TRBV7-9, with 12 bases fitting TRBD1. Per germline, CDR1 SEHNR and CDR2 FQNEAQ (reference sequence). The CDR3 totals 17 residues. The trim removed 0 bases at V and 6 bases at J, leaving 8 bases unmatched. Drawing the rest from reference TRBV7-9 and TRBJ1-1, the complete variable domain is DTGVSQNPRHKITKRGQNVTFRCDPISEHNRLYWYRQTLGQGPEFLTYFQNEAQLEKSRLLSDRFSAERPKGSFSTLEIQRTEQGDSAMYLCASSLAGTGGGGSEAFFGQGTRLTVV.

The CDR3, as DNA: TGTGCCAGTAGTATTAGTTGGCGCTACAATGAGCAGTTCTTC. Its protein product is CASSISWRYNEQFF. The chain combines TRBV19 with TRBJ2-1, with D unresolved. CDR3 length equals 14 residues. The V and J ends lost 3 bases and 3 bases respectively, with 9 bases between them. Per germline, CDR1 LNHDA and CDR2 SQIVND (reference sequence).

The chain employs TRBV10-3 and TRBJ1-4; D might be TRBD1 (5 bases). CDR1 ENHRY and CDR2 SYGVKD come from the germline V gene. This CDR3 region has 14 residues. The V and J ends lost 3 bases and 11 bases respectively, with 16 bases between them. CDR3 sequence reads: CAISDPTWGTKLFF. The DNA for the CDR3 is TGTGCCATCAGTGACCCCACGTGGGGGACCAAACTGTTTTTT.

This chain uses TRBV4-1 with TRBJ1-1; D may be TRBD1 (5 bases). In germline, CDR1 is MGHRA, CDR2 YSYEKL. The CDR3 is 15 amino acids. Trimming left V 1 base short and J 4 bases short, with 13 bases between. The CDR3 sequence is CASSQAQGGSTEAFF. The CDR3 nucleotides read TGCGCCAGCAGCCAAGCTCAGGGAGGGTCCACTGAAGCTTTCTTT.

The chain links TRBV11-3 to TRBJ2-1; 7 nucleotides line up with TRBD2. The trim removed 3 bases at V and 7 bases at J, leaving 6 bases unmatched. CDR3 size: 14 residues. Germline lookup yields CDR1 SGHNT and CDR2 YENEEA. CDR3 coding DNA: TGTGCCAGCAGCTTGTCGCGGGAGAGGAATGAGCAGTTCTTC. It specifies CASSLSRERNEQFF.

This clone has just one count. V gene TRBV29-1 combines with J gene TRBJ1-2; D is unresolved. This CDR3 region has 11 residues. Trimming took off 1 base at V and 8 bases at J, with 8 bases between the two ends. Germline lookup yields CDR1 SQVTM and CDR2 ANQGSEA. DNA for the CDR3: TGCAGCGTTGAAGTGGGCGCAGGCTACACCTTC. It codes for CSVEVGAGYTF. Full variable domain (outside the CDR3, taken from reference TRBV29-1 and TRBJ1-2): SAVISQKPSRDICQRGTSLTIQCQVDSQVTMMFWYRQQPGQSLTLIATANQGSEATYESGFVIDKFPISRPNLTFSTLTVSNMSPEDSSIYLCSVEVGAGYTFGSGTRLTVV.

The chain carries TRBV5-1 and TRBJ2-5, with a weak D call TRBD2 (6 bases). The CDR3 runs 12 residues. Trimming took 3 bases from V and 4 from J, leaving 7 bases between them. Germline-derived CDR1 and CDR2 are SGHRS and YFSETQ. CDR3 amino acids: CASSWRGETQYF. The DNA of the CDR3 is TGCGCCAGCAGCTGGCGGGGAGAGACCCAGTACTTC.

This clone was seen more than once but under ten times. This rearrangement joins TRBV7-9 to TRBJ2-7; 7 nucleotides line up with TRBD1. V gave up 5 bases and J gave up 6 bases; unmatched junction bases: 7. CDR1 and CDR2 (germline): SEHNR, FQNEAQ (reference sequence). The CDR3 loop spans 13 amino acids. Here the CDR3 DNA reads TGTGCCAGCAGCACCCGACAGGGCTCCGAGCAGTACTTC. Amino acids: CASSTRQGSEQYF.

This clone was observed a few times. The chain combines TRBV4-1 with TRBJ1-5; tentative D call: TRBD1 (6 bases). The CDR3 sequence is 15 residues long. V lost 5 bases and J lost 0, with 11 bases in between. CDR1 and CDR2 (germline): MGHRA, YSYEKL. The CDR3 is CASSSRDISNQPQHF. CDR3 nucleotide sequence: TGCGCCAGCAGCTCAAGGGACATTAGCAATCAGCCCCAGCATTTT.

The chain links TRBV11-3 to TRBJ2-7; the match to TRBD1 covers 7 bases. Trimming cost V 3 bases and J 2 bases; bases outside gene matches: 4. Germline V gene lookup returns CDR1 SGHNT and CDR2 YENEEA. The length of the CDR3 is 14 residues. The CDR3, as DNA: TGTGCCAGCAGCTTGGGTGGGACAGCCTACGAGCAGTACTTC. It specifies CASSLGGTAYEQYF.

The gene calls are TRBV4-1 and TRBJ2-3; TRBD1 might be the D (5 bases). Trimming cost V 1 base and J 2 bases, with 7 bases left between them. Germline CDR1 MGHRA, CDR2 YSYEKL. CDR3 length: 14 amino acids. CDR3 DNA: TGCGCCAGCAGCCAAGTAGGGGTCACAGATACGCAGTATTTT. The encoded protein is CASSQVGVTDTQYF.

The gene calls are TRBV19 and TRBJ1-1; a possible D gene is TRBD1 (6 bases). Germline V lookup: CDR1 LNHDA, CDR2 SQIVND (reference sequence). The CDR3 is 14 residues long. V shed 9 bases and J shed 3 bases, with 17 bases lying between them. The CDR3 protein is CASRNRERDTEAFF. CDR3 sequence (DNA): TGTGCCAGCCGAAACAGGGAGCGCGACACTGAAGCTTTCTTT.